The 18 T cell receptor beta chains below were found in one sample sequenced in a study of T cell responses to AZD1222 COVID-19 vaccine. Sequenced by immunoSEQ multiplex PCR; TCRdb stores in-frame clones only, minus some. The sample holds around 180,000 clones, 85% to 90% seen once. Source: peripheral blood, taken 28 days after the second AZD1222 dose. All receptors derive from an adult who received the AZD1222 COVID-19 vaccine.

V gene TRBV2 combines with J gene TRBJ1-5; D gene unclear. Germline lookup yields CDR1 SNHLY and CDR2 FYNNEI. V was clipped by 8 bases and J by 7 bases, with 15 bases between them. This CDR3 contains 13 residues. CDR3 protein: CASRIDNGQPQHF. For the CDR3, the DNA is TGTGCCAGCCGTATAGACAATGGGCAGCCCCAGCATTTT.

The chain carries TRBV7-2 and TRBJ2-2, with unresolved D. Germline assignment: CDR1 SGHTA and CDR2 FQGNSA. The V gene lost 1 base and the J gene lost 7 bases, with 13 bases spanning the gap. CDR3 length equals 15 residues. Here the CDR3 DNA reads TGTGCCAGCAGCTTAGGGCCTAGTACCATCGGGGAGCTGTTTTTT. It specifies CASSLGPSTIGELFF.

The chain has TRBV19 and TRBJ2-2; perhaps TRBD2 as D (7 bases). Per germline, CDR1 LNHDA and CDR2 SQIVND (reference sequence). CDR3 length equals 14 residues. Trimming took 4 bases from V and 4 from J, leaving 10 bases between them. The CDR3 nucleotides read TGTGCCAGTAGTAAGGGGGGGCGCACCGGGGAGCTGTTTTTT. Amino acid sequence: CASSKGGRTGELFF.

The genes are TRBV7-3 and TRBJ1-1; D uncertain. This CDR3 is built from 13 residues. Germline assignment: CDR1 SGHTA and CDR2 FQGTGA. Trimming shortened V by 2 bases and J by 1 base, and 5 bases separated the two germline ends. The CDR3 loop reads CASSLVQNTEAFF. The CDR3, as DNA: TGTGCCAGCAGCTTAGTCCAGAACACTGAAGCTTTCTTT.

In DNA form, the CDR3 reads TGCGCCAGCTGTATGGGGGCTGCAACTAATGAAAAACTGTTTTTT. Translated, it gives CASCMGAATNEKLFF. This chain joins TRBV5-1 and TRBJ1-4, with D tentatively TRBD1 (6 bases). The V and J ends lost 7 bases and 0 bases respectively, with 13 bases between them. Germline CDR1 reads SGHRS; CDR2 reads YFSETQ. CDR3 size: 15 residues.

V is TRBV3-1 (or the pseudogene TRBV3-2) and J is TRBJ2-3; the D is unclear. CDR1 LGHDT and CDR2 YNNKEL come from the germline V gene (reference sequence). Trimming shortened V by 1 base and J by 3 bases, and 11 bases separated the two germline ends. This CDR3 is 15 amino acids long. The CDR3 here is CASSQGNVGTDTQYF. Written as DNA, the CDR3 is TGTGCCAGCAGCCAAGGTAACGTCGGGACAGATACGCAGTATTTT.

This clone has a handful of counts. The chain's CDR3 is CASSLQVSNYGYTF. The CDR3 bases are TGTGCCAGCAGCTTACAAGTCTCTAACTATGGCTACACCTTC. This chain joins TRBV7-2 and TRBJ1-2; D unclear. Germline CDR1 and CDR2: SGHTA and FQGNSA. The CDR3 totals 14 residues. Trimming shortened V by 2 bases and J by 0 bases, and 7 bases separated the two germline ends.

This chain links TRBV4-3 with TRBJ1-3; D not resolved. Germline CDR1 reads LGHNA; CDR2 reads YSLEER. The CDR3 length is 14 residues. V lost 2 bases and J 1 base, leaving 6 bases between the germline ends. CDR3 bases: TGCGCCAGCAGCCAATTGGTTTCTGGAAACACCATATATTTT. Translation: CASSQLVSGNTIYF.

This chain connects TRBV9 to TRBJ2-1; TRBD2 matches 8 bases. Looked up from germline, CDR1 is SGDLS and CDR2 is YYNGEE. V gave up 0 bases and J gave up 4 bases; unmatched junction bases: 6. The CDR3 spans 16 residues. The CDR3: CASSVGQRETYNEQFF. CDR3 in DNA: TGTGCCAGCAGCGTAGGGCAGCGGGAGACATACAATGAGCAGTTCTTC.

The chain employs TRBV5-4 and TRBJ2-7; D is possibly TRBD2 (5 bases). This CDR3 is built from 16 residues. V lost 5 bases to trimming and J lost 5 bases, with 23 bases between them. Germline V CDR1 and CDR2: SGHNT, YYREEE (reference sequence). The CDR3 is CASRDTLVSGINEQYF. Written as DNA, the CDR3 is TGTGCCAGCAGGGATACTTTGGTGTCGGGGATAAACGAGCAGTACTTC. The entire variable domain, with the rest obtained from reference TRBV5-4 and TRBJ2-7, is as follows: ETGVTQSPTHLIKTRGQQVTLRCSSQSGHNTVSWYQQALGQGPQFIFQYYREEENGRGNFPPRFSGLQFPNYSSELNVNALELDDSALYLCASRDTLVSGINEQYFGPGTRLTVT.

To note about this clone: One end of the junction varies from germline; a read error may be responsible. The genes are TRBV7-7 and TRBJ2-5; D is uncertain. Germline assignment: CDR1 SSHAT and CDR2 FNYEAQ (reference sequence). The CDR3 runs 14 residues. CDR3 loop: CASSSSRGWETQYF. The CDR3 DNA follows: TGTGCTAGCAGCTCTTCGAGAGGTTGGGAGACCCAGTACTTC.

The chain couples TRBV12-5 to TRBJ2-7; the match to TRBD2 covers 7 bases. Germline V gene data show CDR1 as LGHNT and CDR2 as FRNRAP. After removal of 0 bases from V and 7 bases from J, the junction contained 3 bases not matched to a gene. The CDR3 loop spans 13 amino acids. The chain's CDR3 is CASGLVPGGEQYF. For the CDR3, the DNA is TGTGCTAGTGGTTTGGTTCCCGGGGGGGAGCAGTACTTC.

This chain joins TRBV25-1 and TRBJ2-7; 9 nucleotides align to TRBD2. With 3 bases clipped from V and 3 bases from J, the junction kept 6 bases outside the gene matches. The CDR3 contains 15 residues. Germline CDR1 and CDR2: MGHDK and SYGVNS. The CDR3 here is CASSDTAGGNYEQYF. The CDR3 nucleotides are TGTGCCAGCAGTGATACAGCGGGAGGTAACTACGAGCAGTACTTC.

There are a few counts of this clone. This CDR3 reads CASSGQPSSYEQYF. CDR3 DNA sequence: TGTGCCAGTTCCGGACAGCCGAGCTCCTACGAGCAGTACTTC. The rearrangement links TRBV28 to TRBJ2-7; possible D gene TRBD1, 6 bases. Germline loops: CDR1 MDHEN, CDR2 SYDVKM. The CDR3 totals 14 residues. Trimming removed 9 bases from V and 0 bases from J, with 15 bases in between.

The chain's CDR3 is CASSSSTYNEQFF. DNA for the CDR3: TGTGCCAGCAGCTCATCCACTTACAATGAGCAGTTCTTC. The chain joins TRBV9 to TRBJ2-1, with D uncertain. V gave up 4 bases and J gave up 4 bases, with 9 bases separating them. From germline, CDR1 is SGDLS and CDR2 YYNGEE. This CDR3 has 13 amino acids.

CDR3 bases: TGTGCCAGCACCCCCGTCGCAGGGGGCCCTGAAGCTTTCTTT. Protein: CASTPVAGGPEAFF. The rearrangement joins TRBV28 to TRBJ1-1; 8 nucleotides line up with TRBD1. This CDR3 has 14 residues. Germline trimming cut 7 bases from V and 6 bases from J; bases unmatched to any gene: 10. Germline CDR1 MDHEN, CDR2 SYDVKM.

This chain links TRBV5-4 with TRBJ1-2, with no clear D. CDR1 SGHNT and CDR2 YYREEE come from the germline V gene (reference sequence). V was pared by 0 bases and J by 4 bases, with 4 bases between. The length of the CDR3 is 12 residues. The CDR3 DNA is TGTGCCAGCAGCTTGGACACCTATGGCTACACCTTC. Its protein product is CASSLDTYGYTF.

This clone was seen a few times. This sequence joins TRBV20-1 and TRBJ2-7, with no clear D. Trimming stripped 2 bases from V and 6 bases from J, with 8 bases between. The CDR3 extends over 11 amino acids. Germline V gene sequence: CDR1 DFQATT, CDR2 SNEGSKA (reference sequence). The CDR3 spells CSARLDREQYF. The DNA for the CDR3 is TGCAGTGCTAGATTGGACCGCGAGCAGTACTTC.